Listed here are 29 T cell receptor beta chains from one sample, sequenced in a study of a mutant IDH1 vaccine in newly diagnosed glioma. These TCRs' antigens remain unknown. Time point of the sample: week 11, during vaccination. Every vaccine dose comprised 300 ug of mutant IDH1 20-mer peptide plus topical imiquimod. Sequencing used immunoSEQ multiplex PCR; TCRdb keeps in-frame clones, though not all of them. The sample shows under 150,000 clones, just under 80% of them seen only once. This specimen consisted of PBMCs, obtained from a glioma patient whose treatment included an IDH1 peptide vaccine. The receptors were gathered from a man between 35 and 55 years old with glioma.

The chain employs TRBV5-4 and TRBJ2-3, with 10 bases fitting TRBD2. J gave up 5 bases and V 2 bases, and 5 bases lay outside the gene matches. The CDR3 is made up of 15 amino acids. Germline-derived CDR1 and CDR2 are SGHNT and YYREEE (reference sequence). The CDR3, as DNA: TGTGCCAGCAGCTTAAGCGGGGGGGGGTTAGATACGCAGTATTTT. This gives the protein CASSLSGGGLDTQYF.

Comment on this clone: One end of the junction is discordant with germline, which a read error may explain. The chain combines TRBV27 with TRBJ2-3; no firm D call. This CDR3 has 16 residues. Germline V gives CDR1 MNHEY, CDR2 SMNVEV (reference sequence). For the CDR3, the DNA is TGTGCCAGCAGATTATCCCCGGCCGGCGGCACAGATACGCAGTATTTT. Its protein product is CASRLSPAGGTDTQYF.

The J gene is TRBJ2-7, the V gene TRBV7-9, with D maybe TRBD1 (6 bases). V dropped 4 bases and J dropped 3 bases, with 19 bases sitting between them. The germline V gene encodes CDR1 SEHNR and CDR2 FQNEAQ (reference sequence). The CDR3 contains 16 residues. CDR3 loop: CASSSLTGQGFYEQYF. The CDR3 DNA reads as TGTGCCAGCAGCTCCCTGACAGGCCAGGGTTTCTACGAGCAGTACTTC.

The rearrangement joins TRBV19 to TRBJ2-7; 8 nucleotides align to TRBD1. The V gene's germline CDR1 is LNHDA and CDR2 SQIVND (reference sequence). With V trimmed by 4 bases and J by 4 bases, 6 bases remained unmatched. The CDR3 length is 14 residues. The chain's CDR3 is CASSTQGARYEQYF. As DNA, the CDR3 is TGTGCCAGTAGTACCCAGGGGGCGCGGTACGAGCAGTACTTC.

This clone has more than one count but fewer than ten. This chain uses TRBV5-5 with TRBJ1-4; a weak D match, TRBD1 (6 bases). This CDR3 comprises 18 residues. With 0 bases removed from V and 7 bases from J, the gap between germline ends came to 22 bases. Germline V gene lookup returns CDR1 SGHKS and CDR2 YYEKEE (reference sequence). In DNA, the CDR3 is TGTGCCAGCAGCTTGGACGGGGGCGGTTTCACTCCGGGTGAAAAACTGTTTTTT. It translates to CASSLDGGGFTPGEKLFF.

This clone was observed a few times. This chain uses TRBV18 with TRBJ2-7; 8 bases are a match to TRBD1. The V and J ends lost 4 bases and 3 bases, in that order; junction bases with no gene match: 2. Germline-derived CDR1 and CDR2 are KGHSH and LQKENI. CDR3 size: 13 residues. The CDR3 coding sequence is TGTGCCAGCTCACTAGGACAGGGCTACGAGCAGTACTTC. This gives the protein CASSLGQGYEQYF. The whole variable domain, remainder taken from reference TRBV18 and TRBJ2-7, is NAGVMQNPRHLVRRRGQEARLRCSPMKGHSHVYWYRQLPEEGLKFMVYLQKENIIDESGMPKERFSAEFPKEGPSILRIQQVVRGDSAAYFCASSLGQGYEQYFGPGTRLTVT.

In its sample, this clone was seen once. The chain carries TRBV18 and TRBJ2-5; D is possibly TRBD1 (5 bases). The V gene lost 2 bases and the J gene lost 2 bases, with 12 bases spanning the gap. The germline gives CDR1 KGHSH, CDR2 LQKENI. This CDR3 is 15 amino acids long. The CDR3 spells CASSPGLGAQETQYF. The CDR3 DNA reads TGTGCCAGCTCACCAGGTTTAGGGGCGCAAGAGACCCAGTACTTC.

V is TRBV9 and J is TRBJ2-3, with a possible D match to TRBD1 (6 bases). Germline CDR1 SGDLS, CDR2 YYNGEE. The CDR3 is made up of 16 amino acids. V dropped 4 bases and J dropped 6 bases, with 21 bases sitting between them. CDR3 in DNA: TGTGCCAGCAGCTCCGACCCCAGGGGAGTGTGGGATACGCAGTATTTT. Encoded protein: CASSSDPRGVWDTQYF.

This clone showed up just a few times. The genes are TRBV2 and TRBJ2-7; perhaps TRBD1 as D (6 bases). Trimming removed 6 bases at V and 3 bases at J, with 9 bases between. This CDR3 region has 12 residues. Germline lookup yields CDR1 SNHLY and CDR2 FYNNEI. Here the CDR3 DNA reads TGTGCCAGCAGCGGGACACTCTACGAGCAGTACTTC. Translating it yields CASSGTLYEQYF.

This chain joins TRBV4-3 and TRBJ2-1; D ambiguous. V was shortened by 0 bases and J by 0 bases, with 9 bases between the two germline ends. The CDR3 covers 16 residues. CDR1 is LGHNA, CDR2 YSLEER, per germline. CDR3 protein: CASSQERDFSYNEQFF. The CDR3, as DNA: TGCGCCAGCAGCCAAGAACGCGACTTCTCCTACAATGAGCAGTTCTTC.

This chain uses TRBV7-8 with TRBJ2-2; D call uncertain. CDR3 length: 16 amino acids. The germline V gene encodes CDR1 SGHVS and CDR2 FQNEAQ. V lost 1 base to trimming and J lost 1 base, with 10 bases between them. CDR3 in DNA: TGTGCCAGCAGCTTAGTACCTTGGCAGAACACCGGGGAGCTGTTTTTT. It is translated as CASSLVPWQNTGELFF.

This chain connects TRBV4-1 to TRBJ2-3; D ambiguous. Germline V lookup: CDR1 MGHRA, CDR2 YSYEKL. Trimming stripped 3 bases from V and 2 bases from J, with 9 bases between. The CDR3 runs 14 residues. The CDR3 DNA is TGCGCCAGCAGCCACGGGCTAGACACAGATACGCAGTATTTT. Translated, it gives CASSHGLDTDTQYF.

This clone was recorded once. J is TRBJ2-3 and V is TRBV10-3; D is possibly TRBD2 (6 bases). CDR1 is ENHRY and CDR2 is SYGVKD in the germline V gene. V dropped 8 bases and J dropped 5 bases, with 11 bases sitting between them. The CDR3 is 12 residues long. CDR3 sequence reads: CAILVGGDTQYF. CDR3 coding DNA: TGTGCCATCTTGGTGGGGGGAGATACGCAGTATTTT.

The V and J genes are TRBV5-6 and TRBJ2-7, with TRBD2 as a possible D gene (7 bases). V shed 4 bases and J shed 6 bases, with 17 bases lying between them. Germline V gene data show CDR1 as SGHDT and CDR2 as YYEEEE. CDR3 length equals 14 residues. CDR3 DNA: TGTGCCAGCAGCGTGGAGGGGGGGACTGTCGAGCAGTACTTC. Translating it yields CASSVEGGTVEQYF.

This clone turned up a few times. This chain joins TRBV23-1 and TRBJ1-1; D perhaps matches TRBD1 (6 bases). TRBV23-1 is annotated as an ORF whose role is uncertain. The CDR3 runs 15 residues. Deletions cut 2 bases from V and 1 base from J, with 11 bases between. CDR3 nucleotide sequence: TGCGCCAGCAGTCAAATGCAGGGGAGGAACACTGAAGCTTTCTTT. It translates to CASSQMQGRNTEAFF.

This clone has just a few counts. V and J are TRBV19 and TRBJ1-5; D not certain. The CDR3 contains 14 residues. Trimming took 10 bases from V and 0 from J, leaving 13 bases between them. In germline, CDR1 is LNHDA, CDR2 SQIVND (reference sequence). The CDR3 sequence: CATRRLASNQPQHF. The DNA of the CDR3 is TGTGCCACACGAAGGTTGGCTAGCAATCAGCCCCAGCATTTT.

The chain joins TRBV2 to TRBJ2-5; D perhaps matches TRBD2 (5 bases). Germline V gene data show CDR1 as SNHLY and CDR2 as FYNNEI. The CDR3 extends over 16 amino acids. Trimming took 6 bases from V and 5 from J, leaving 22 bases between them. The CDR3 DNA sequence: TGTGCCAGCAGAAAGTCAGGACGGAGGCTTGGGGAGACCCAGTACTTC. Protein sequence: CASRKSGRRLGETQYF.

This chain links TRBV6-1 with TRBJ2-7; maybe TRBD2 (5 bases). V gave up 6 bases and J gave up 3 bases, with 18 bases separating them. Germline V gene data show CDR1 as MNHNS and CDR2 as SASEGT. CDR3 length: 15 amino acids. CDR3 region: CASRAHPAEVYEQYF. Here the CDR3 DNA reads TGTGCCAGCAGGGCGCACCCAGCGGAGGTCTACGAGCAGTACTTC.

The rearrangement uses TRBV9 and TRBJ2-7; D perhaps matches TRBD2 (5 bases). This CDR3 has 14 residues. Germline V gene data show CDR1 as SGDLS and CDR2 as YYNGEE. Deletions cut 1 base from V and 2 bases from J, with 10 bases between. The CDR3 region is CASSVTGGPYEQYF. The CDR3 DNA is TGTGCCAGCAGCGTAACCGGAGGACCCTACGAGCAGTACTTC.

This clone was picked up one time. CDR3 nucleotide sequence: TGTGCCTGGAGTGTGGAAAGGGGGCGAGGCTACACCTTC. As protein: CAWSVERGRGYTF. The V gene is TRBV30, the J gene TRBJ1-2; 7 bases line up with TRBD1. The V gene's germline CDR1 is GTSNPN and CDR2 SVGIG (reference sequence). The CDR3 runs to 13 residues. Losses at the gene ends were 0 bases for V and 8 bases for J; bases not matched to a gene: 6.

This clone has just a few counts. V and J are TRBV6-4 and TRBJ2-1, with 11 bases fitting TRBD1. This CDR3 has 15 residues. Germline loops: CDR1 MRHNA, CDR2 SNTAGT. The ends lost 0 bases at V and 6 bases at J; junction bases unmatched: 1. CDR3 coding DNA: TGTGCCAGCAGTGACTCGGGACAGGGGGTCAATGAGCAGTTCTTC. Protein sequence: CASSDSGQGVNEQFF.

With regard to this clone: One end of the junction does not line up with germline, which may come from a read error. V usage is TRBV7-7 and J usage is TRBJ1-3; D not resolved. Germline lookup yields CDR1 SSHAT and CDR2 FNYEAQ (reference sequence). This CDR3 has 15 amino acids. The CDR3 DNA sequence: TGTGCTAGCAGCTTAAGTCCTGTCTCTGGAAACACCATATATTTT. Its protein product is CASSLSPVSGNTIYF.

This clone was detected once. The chain recombines TRBV7-9 with TRBJ1-2, with D perhaps TRBD1 (5 bases). Germline V CDR1 and CDR2: SEHNR, FQNEAQ (reference sequence). The CDR3 has 14 amino acids. V was clipped by 4 bases and J by 5 bases, with 14 bases between them. DNA of the CDR3: TGTGCCAGCAGCTCAAGGGGTGGTGGTTATGGCTACACCTTC. Protein sequence: CASSSRGGGYGYTF.

V usage is TRBV6-5 and J usage is TRBJ2-1; D gene unclear. With 2 bases removed from V and 6 bases from J, the gap between germline ends came to 8 bases. This CDR3 spans 13 amino acids. Germline assignment: CDR1 MNHEY and CDR2 SVGAGI. Written as DNA, the CDR3 is TGTGCCAGCAGTTACAGGTCGGGCAATGAGCAGTTCTTC. It is translated as CASSYRSGNEQFF.

The V call is TRBV5-4, the J call TRBJ1-3, with D tentatively TRBD1 (6 bases). This CDR3 is 14 amino acids long. The V and J ends lost 4 bases and 2 bases respectively, with 10 bases between them. CDR1 is SGHNT and CDR2 is YYREEE in the germline V gene (reference sequence). The DNA for the CDR3 is TGTGCCAGCAGCCTGACAGGTACTGGAAACACCATATATTTT. Translating gives CASSLTGTGNTIYF. Together with reference TRBV5-4 and TRBJ1-3, the CDR3 gives the full variable domain: ETGVTQSPTHLIKTRGQQVTLRCSSQSGHNTVSWYQQALGQGPQFIFQYYREEENGRGNFPPRFSGLQFPNYSSELNVNALELDDSALYLCASSLTGTGNTIYFGEGSWLTVV.

V and J are TRBV5-1 and TRBJ2-5; D gene uncertain. The V end was cut by 0 bases, the J end by 13 bases, with 16 bases between. CDR1 is SGHRS, CDR2 YFSETQ, per germline. CDR3 length equals 13 residues. The CDR3 protein is CASSLALDAHMYF. The CDR3 nucleotides are TGCGCCAGCAGCTTGGCCCTTGATGCGCATATGTACTTC.

The gene calls are TRBV28 and TRBJ1-2; 7 bases are a match to TRBD1. The length of the CDR3 is 15 residues. Per germline, CDR1 MDHEN and CDR2 SYDVKM. V lost 3 bases to trimming and J lost 4 bases; unmatched junction nucleotides: 8. CDR3 nucleotides: TGTGCCAGCAGTTTTAAAACAGGGGTTTCCTATGGCTACACCTTC. It is translated as CASSFKTGVSYGYTF.

The chain joins TRBV9 to TRBJ1-3; TRBD1 is a possible D gene (5 bases). Germline V lookup: CDR1 SGDLS, CDR2 YYNGEE. V was trimmed by 0 bases and J by 6 bases, leaving 19 bases between them. This CDR3 is 17 amino acids long. CDR3 bases: TGTGCCAGCAGCGTAGGGGGGAATGCGGTCTTCGAAAACACCATATATTTT. Its protein is CASSVGGNAVFENTIYF.

The chain has TRBV7-2 and TRBJ1-6, with D unclear. CDR3 length: 14 amino acids. The V gene lost 2 bases and the J gene lost 7 bases, with 9 bases spanning the gap. The germline V gene encodes CDR1 SGHTA and CDR2 FQGNSA. Here the CDR3 DNA reads TGTGCCAGCAGCTTAACCAGAGCGAATTCACCCCTCCACTTT. This codes for CASSLTRANSPLHF.